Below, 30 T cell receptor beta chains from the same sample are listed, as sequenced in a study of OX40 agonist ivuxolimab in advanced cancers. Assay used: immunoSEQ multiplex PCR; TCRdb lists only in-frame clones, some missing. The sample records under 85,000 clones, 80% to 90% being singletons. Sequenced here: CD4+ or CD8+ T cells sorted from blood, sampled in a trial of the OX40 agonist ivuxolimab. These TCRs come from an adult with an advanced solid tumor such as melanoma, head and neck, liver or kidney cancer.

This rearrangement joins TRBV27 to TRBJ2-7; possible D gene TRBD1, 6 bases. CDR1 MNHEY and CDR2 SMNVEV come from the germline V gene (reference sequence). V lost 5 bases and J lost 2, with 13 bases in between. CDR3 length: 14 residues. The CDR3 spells CASSRGGGPYEQYF. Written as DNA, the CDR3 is TGTGCCAGCAGTCGGGGTGGGGGCCCCTACGAGCAGTACTTC.

CDR3 sequence (DNA): TGTGCCAGTAGTATGAGCAGGGTTACAGATACGCAGTATTTT. Protein sequence: CASSMSRVTDTQYF. This chain uses TRBV19 with TRBJ2-3, with a tentative D call TRBD1 (5 bases). Germline lookup yields CDR1 LNHDA and CDR2 SQIVND (reference sequence). The V end was cut by 3 bases, the J end by 3 bases, with 10 bases between. The CDR3 covers 14 residues. Full variable domain (remainder filled in from reference TRBV19 and TRBJ2-3): DGGITQSPKYLFRKEGQNVTLSCEQNLNHDAMYWYRQDPGQGLRLIYYSQIVNDFQKGDIAEGYSVSREKKESFPLTVTSAQKNPTAFYLCASSMSRVTDTQYFGPGTRLTVL.

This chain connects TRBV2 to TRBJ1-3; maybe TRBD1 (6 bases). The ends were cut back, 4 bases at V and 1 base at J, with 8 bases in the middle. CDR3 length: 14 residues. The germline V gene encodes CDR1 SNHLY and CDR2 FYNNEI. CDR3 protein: CASSVQGSGNTIYF. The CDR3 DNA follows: TGTGCCAGCAGTGTACAGGGTTCTGGAAACACCATATATTTT.

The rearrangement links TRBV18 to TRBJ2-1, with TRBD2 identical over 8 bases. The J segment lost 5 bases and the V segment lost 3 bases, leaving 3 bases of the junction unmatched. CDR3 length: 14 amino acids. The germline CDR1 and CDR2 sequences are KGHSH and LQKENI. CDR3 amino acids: CASSPLAGHNEQFF. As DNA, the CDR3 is TGTGCCAGCTCACCCCTAGCGGGCCACAATGAGCAGTTCTTC.

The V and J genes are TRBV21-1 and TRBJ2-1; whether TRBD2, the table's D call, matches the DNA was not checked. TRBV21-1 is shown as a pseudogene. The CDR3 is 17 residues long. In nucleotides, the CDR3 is TGTGCCAGCAGCACAACCGATAGCGGCTCTCCCTACAATGAGCAGTTCTTC. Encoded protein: CASSTTDSGSPYNEQFF.

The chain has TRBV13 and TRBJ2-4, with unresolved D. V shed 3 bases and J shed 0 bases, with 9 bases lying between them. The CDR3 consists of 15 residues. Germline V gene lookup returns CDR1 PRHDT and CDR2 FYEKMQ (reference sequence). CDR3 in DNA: TGTGCCAGCAGCTTCATCCCCCTAGCCAAAAACATTCAGTACTTC. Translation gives CASSFIPLAKNIQYF.

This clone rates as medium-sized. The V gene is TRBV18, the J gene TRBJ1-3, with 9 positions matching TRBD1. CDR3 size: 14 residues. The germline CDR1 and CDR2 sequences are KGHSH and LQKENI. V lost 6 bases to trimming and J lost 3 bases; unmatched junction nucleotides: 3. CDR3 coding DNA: TGTGCCAGCTCGCAGGGACAGGGTGGAAACACCATATATTTT. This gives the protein CASSQGQGGNTIYF. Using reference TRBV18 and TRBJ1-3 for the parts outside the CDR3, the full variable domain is NAGVMQNPRHLVRRRGQEARLRCSPMKGHSHVYWYRQLPEEGLKFMVYLQKENIIDESGMPKERFSAEFPKEGPSILRIQQVVRGDSAAYFCASSQGQGGNTIYFGEGSWLTVV.

CDR3 sequence: CSVEEPAGSLDTQYF. The CDR3 DNA reads as TGCAGCGTTGAAGAACCAGCGGGGTCTCTAGATACGCAGTATTTT. The chain recombines TRBV29-1 with TRBJ2-3, with TRBD2 matching 7 bases. J gave up 5 bases and V 0 bases, and 8 bases lay outside the gene matches. Germline lookup yields CDR1 SQVTM and CDR2 ANQGSEA. The CDR3 has 15 amino acids.

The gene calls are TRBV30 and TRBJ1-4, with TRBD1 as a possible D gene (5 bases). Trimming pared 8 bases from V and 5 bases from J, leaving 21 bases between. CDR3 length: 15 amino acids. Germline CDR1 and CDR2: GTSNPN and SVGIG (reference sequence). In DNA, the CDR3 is TGTGCCGCCACTCTAGGGGCAGGGTGGAATGAAAAACTGTTTTTT. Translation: CAATLGAGWNEKLFF. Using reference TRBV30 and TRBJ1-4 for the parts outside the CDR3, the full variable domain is SQTIHQWPATLVQPVGSPLSLECTVEGTSNPNLYWYRQAAGRGLQLLFYSVGIGQISSEVPQNLSASRPQDRQFILSSKKLLLSDSGFYLCAATLGAGWNEKLFFGSGTQLSVL.

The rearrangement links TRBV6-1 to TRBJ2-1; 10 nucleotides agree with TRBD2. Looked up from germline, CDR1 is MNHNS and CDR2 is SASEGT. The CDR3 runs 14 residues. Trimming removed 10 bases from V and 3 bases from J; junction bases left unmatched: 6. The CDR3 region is CAIHERGGYNEQFF. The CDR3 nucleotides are TGTGCCATCCACGAGCGGGGGGGCTACAATGAGCAGTTCTTC.

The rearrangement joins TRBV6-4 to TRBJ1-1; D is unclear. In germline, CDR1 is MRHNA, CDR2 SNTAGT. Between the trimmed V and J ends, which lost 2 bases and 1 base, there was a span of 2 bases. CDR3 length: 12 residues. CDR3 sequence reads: CASSDRNTEAFF. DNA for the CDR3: TGTGCCAGCAGTGACAGGAACACTGAAGCTTTCTTT.

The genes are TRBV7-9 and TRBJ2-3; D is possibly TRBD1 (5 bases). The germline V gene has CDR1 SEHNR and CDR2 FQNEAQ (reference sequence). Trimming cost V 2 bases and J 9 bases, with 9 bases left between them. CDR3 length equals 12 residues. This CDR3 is CASSLMPGTQYF. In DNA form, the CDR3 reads TGTGCCAGCAGCTTAATGCCAGGGACGCAGTATTTT.

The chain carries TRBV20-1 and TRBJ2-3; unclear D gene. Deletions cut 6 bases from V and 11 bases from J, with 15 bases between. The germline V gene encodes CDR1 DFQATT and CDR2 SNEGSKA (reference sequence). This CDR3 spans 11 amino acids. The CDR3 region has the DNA TGCAGTGCAGACGCCGATACGCAGCAGTATTTT. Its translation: CSADADTQQYF.

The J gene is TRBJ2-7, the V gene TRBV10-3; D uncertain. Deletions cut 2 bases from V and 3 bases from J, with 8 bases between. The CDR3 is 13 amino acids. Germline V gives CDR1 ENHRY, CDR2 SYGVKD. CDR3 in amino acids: CAISEIPDYEQYF. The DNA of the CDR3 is TGTGCCATCAGTGAGATCCCAGACTACGAGCAGTACTTC.

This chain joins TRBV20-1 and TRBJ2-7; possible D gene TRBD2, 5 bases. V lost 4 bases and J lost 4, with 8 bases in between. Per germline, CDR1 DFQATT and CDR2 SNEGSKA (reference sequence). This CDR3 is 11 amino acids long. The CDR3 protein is CSATGSYEQYF. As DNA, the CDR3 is TGCAGTGCTACGGGGTCTTACGAGCAGTACTTC.

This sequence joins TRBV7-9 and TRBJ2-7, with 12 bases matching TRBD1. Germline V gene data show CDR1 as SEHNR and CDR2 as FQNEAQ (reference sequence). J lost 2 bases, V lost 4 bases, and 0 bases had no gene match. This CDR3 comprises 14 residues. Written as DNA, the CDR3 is TGTGCCAGCAGCTGGGACAGGGGGCCCTACGAGCAGTACTTC. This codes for CASSWDRGPYEQYF.

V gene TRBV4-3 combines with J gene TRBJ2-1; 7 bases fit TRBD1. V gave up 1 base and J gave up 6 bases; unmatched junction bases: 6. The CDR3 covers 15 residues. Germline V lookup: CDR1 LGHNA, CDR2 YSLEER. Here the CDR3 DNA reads TGCGCCAGCAGCCAAGGCCCCGACAGGGCCAATGAGCAGTTCTTC. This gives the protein CASSQGPDRANEQFF.

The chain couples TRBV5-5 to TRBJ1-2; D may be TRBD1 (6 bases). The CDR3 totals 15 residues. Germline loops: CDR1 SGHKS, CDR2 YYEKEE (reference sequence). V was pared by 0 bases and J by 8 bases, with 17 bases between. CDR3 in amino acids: CASSLAEGTSGGYTF. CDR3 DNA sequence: TGTGCCAGCAGCTTGGCGGAAGGGACATCTGGAGGCTACACCTTC.

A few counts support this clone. As DNA, the CDR3 is TGTGCCAGCAGTACCCGGACAGGGGATGAAAAACTGTTTTTT. Amino acids: CASSTRTGDEKLFF. The chain combines TRBV6-5 with TRBJ1-4; TRBD1 aligns across 9 bases. V was pared by 5 bases and J by 6 bases, with 4 bases of the junction left unmatched. The germline V gene encodes CDR1 MNHEY and CDR2 SVGAGI. The CDR3 has 14 residues.

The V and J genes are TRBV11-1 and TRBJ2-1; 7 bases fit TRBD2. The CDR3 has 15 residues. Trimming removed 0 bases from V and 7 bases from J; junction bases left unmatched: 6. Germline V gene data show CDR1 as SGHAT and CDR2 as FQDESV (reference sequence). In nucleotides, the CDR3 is TGTGCCAGCAGCTTAGCGGGAGGGCTTAGGAATGAGCAGTTCTTC. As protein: CASSLAGGLRNEQFF. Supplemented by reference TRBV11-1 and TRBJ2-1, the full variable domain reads EAEVAQSPRYKITEKSQAVAFWCDPISGHATLYWYRQILGQGPELLVQFQDESVVDDSQLPKDRFSAERLKGVDSTLKIQPAELGDSAMYLCASSLAGGLRNEQFFGPGTRLTVL.

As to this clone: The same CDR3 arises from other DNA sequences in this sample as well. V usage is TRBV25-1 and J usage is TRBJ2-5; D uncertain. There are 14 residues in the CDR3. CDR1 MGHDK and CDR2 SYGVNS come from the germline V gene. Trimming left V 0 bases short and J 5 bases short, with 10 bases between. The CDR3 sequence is CASSEYSVGETQYF. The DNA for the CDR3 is TGTGCCAGCAGTGAATATTCGGTTGGCGAGACCCAGTACTTC.

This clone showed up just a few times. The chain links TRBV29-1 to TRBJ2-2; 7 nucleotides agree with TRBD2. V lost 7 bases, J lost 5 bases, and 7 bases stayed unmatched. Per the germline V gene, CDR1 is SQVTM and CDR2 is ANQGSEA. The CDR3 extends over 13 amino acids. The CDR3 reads CSGGGSGTGELFF. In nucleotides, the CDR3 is TGCAGCGGCGGCGGGAGCGGTACCGGGGAGCTGTTTTTT.

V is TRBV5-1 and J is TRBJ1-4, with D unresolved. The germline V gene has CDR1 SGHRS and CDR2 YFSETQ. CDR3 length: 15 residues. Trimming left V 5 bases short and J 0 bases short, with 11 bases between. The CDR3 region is CASRPTPATNEKLFF. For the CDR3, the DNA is TGCGCCAGCAGACCCACACCCGCAACTAATGAAAAACTGTTTTTT.

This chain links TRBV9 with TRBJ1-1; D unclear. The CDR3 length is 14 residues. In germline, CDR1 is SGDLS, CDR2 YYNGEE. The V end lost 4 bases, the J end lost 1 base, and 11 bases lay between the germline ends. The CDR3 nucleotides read TGTGCCAGCAGCCTCTCCCTCGGGAACACTGAAGCTTTCTTT. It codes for CASSLSLGNTEAFF.

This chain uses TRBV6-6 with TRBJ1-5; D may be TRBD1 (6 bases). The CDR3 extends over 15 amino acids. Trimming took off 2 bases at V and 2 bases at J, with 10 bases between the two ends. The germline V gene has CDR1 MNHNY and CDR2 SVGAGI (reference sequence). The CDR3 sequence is CASSYGGAGNQPQHF. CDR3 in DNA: TGTGCCAGCAGTTACGGGGGCGCGGGCAATCAGCCCCAGCATTTT.

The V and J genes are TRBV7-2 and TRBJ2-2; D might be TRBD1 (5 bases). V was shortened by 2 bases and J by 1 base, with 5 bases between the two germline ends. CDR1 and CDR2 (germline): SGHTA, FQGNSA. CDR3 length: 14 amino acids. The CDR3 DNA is TGTGCCAGCAGCTTACAGGGGAACACCGGGGAGCTGTTTTTT. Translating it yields CASSLQGNTGELFF.

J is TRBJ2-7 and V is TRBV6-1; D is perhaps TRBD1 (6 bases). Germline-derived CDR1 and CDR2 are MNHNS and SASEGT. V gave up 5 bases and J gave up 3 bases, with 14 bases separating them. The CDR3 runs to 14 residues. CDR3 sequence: CASSPQTGSYEQYF. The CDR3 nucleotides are TGTGCCAGCAGTCCTCAAACAGGGAGCTACGAGCAGTACTTC.

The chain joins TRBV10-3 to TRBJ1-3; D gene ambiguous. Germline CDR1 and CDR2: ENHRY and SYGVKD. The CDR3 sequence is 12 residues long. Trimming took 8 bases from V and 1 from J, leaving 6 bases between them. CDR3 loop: CAIRGSGNTIYF. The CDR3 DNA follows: TGTGCCATCCGGGGATCTGGAAACACCATATATTTT.

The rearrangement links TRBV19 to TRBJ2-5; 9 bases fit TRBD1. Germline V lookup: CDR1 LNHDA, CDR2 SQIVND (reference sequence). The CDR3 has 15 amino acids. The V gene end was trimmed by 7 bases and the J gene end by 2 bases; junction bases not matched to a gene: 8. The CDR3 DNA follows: TGTGCCAGTACCGCCGGGACAGGGAGGCAAGAGACCCAGTACTTC. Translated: CASTAGTGRQETQYF.

CDR3 amino acids: CASRPQETQYF. CDR3 nucleotides: TGTGCCAGCAGACCACAAGAGACCCAGTACTTC. The chain joins TRBV27 to TRBJ2-5; no reliable D call. In germline, CDR1 is MNHEY, CDR2 SMNVEV (reference sequence). V was cut by 6 bases and J by 2 bases, with 4 bases left in between. The CDR3 has 11 residues.